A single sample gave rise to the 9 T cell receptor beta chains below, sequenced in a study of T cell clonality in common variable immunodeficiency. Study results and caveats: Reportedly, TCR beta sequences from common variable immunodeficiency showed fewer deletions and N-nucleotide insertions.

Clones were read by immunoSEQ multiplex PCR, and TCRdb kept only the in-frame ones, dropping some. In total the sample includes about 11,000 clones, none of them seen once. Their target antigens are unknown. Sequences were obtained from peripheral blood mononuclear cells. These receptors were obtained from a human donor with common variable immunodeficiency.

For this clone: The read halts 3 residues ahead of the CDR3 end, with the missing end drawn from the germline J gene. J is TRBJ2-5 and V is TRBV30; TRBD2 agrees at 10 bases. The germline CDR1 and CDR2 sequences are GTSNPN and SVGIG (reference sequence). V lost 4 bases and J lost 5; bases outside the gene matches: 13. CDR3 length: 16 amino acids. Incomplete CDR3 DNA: TGTGCCTGGATCGGACTAGCGGAATTGGAGGAGGAGACC. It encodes CAWIGLAELEEET. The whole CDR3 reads CAWIGLAELEEETQYF.

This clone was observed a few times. Partial CDR3 DNA: TGTGCCAGCTCACCATTAAGTAAGTCGGGACAGACGAACACTGAA. Translated: CASSPLSKSGQTNTE. The full-length CDR3 reads as CASSPLSKSGQTNTEAFF. This chain links TRBV18 with TRBJ1-1, with 7 bases aligning to TRBD1. The read terminates 3 residues before the CDR3 end, so the remaining end is supplied by the germline J gene. The V and J ends lost 2 bases and 1 base, in that order; junction bases with no gene match: 13. This CDR3 is built from 18 residues. Germline V lookup: CDR1 KGHSH, CDR2 LQKENI.

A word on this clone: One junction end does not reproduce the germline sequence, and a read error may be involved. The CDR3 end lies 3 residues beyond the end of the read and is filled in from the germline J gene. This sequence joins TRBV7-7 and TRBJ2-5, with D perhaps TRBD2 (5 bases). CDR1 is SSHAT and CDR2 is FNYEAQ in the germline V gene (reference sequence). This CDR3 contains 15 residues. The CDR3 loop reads CASSVRPGSEETQYF. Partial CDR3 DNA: TGTGCTAGCAGCGTACGCCCGGGGTCCGAAGAGACC.

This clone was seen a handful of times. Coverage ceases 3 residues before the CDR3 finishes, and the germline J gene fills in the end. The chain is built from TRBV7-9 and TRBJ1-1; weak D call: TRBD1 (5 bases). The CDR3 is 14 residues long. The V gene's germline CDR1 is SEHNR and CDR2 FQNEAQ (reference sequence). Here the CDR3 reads CATYSRDRVTEAFF. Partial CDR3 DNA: TGTGCCACTTATTCCAGGGATAGAGTCACCGAA.

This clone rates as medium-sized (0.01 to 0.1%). The sequenced part of the CDR3 DNA is TGTGCCATCAAACAGGACCCTAATGAAAAA. This encodes CAIKQDPNEK. The complete CDR3 reads CAIKQDPNEKLFF. The V gene is TRBV10-3, the J gene TRBJ1-4; D is possibly TRBD1 (5 bases). The CDR3 is cut off 3 residues early in the read; its end comes from the germline J gene. Germline CDR1 reads ENHRY; CDR2 reads SYGVKD. The length of the CDR3 is 13 residues. V lost 7 bases and J lost 3, with 9 bases in between.

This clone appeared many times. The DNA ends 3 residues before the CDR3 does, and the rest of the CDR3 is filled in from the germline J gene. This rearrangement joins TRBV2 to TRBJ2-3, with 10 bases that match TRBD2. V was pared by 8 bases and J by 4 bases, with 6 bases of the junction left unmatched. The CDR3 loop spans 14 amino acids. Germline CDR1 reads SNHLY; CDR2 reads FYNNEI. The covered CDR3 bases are TGTGCCAGCTTCAGCGGGAGGGCCTCAGATACG. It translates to CASFSGRASDT. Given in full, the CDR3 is CASFSGRASDTQYF.

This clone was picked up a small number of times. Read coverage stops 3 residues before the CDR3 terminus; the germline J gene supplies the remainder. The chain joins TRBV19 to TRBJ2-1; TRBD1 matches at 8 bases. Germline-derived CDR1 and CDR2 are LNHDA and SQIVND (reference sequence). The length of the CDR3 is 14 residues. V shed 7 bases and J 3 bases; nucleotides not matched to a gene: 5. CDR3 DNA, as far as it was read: TGTGCCAGTACGGCACAGGGGGTCTACAATGAG. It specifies CASTAQGVYNE. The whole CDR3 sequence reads CASTAQGVYNEQFF. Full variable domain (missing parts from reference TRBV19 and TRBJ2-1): DGGITQSPKYLFRKEGQNVTLSCEQNLNHDAMYWYRQDPGQGLRLIYYSQIVNDFQKGDIAEGYSVSREKKESFPLTVTSAQKNPTAFYLCASTAQGVYNEQFFGPGTRLTVL.

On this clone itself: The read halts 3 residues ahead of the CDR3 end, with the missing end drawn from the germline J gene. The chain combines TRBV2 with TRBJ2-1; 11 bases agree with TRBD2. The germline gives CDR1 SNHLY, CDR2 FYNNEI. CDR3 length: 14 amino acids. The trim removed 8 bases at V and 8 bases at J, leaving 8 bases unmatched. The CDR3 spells CASLLAGEGDEQFF. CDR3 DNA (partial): TGTGCCAGCCTACTAGCGGGAGAGGGGGATGAG. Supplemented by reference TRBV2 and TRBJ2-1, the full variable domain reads EPEVTQTPSHQVTQMGQEVILRCVPISNHLYFYWYRQILGQKVEFLVSFYNNEISEKSEIFDDQFSVERPDGSNFTLKIRSTKLEDSAMYFCASLLAGEGDEQFFGPGTRLTVL.

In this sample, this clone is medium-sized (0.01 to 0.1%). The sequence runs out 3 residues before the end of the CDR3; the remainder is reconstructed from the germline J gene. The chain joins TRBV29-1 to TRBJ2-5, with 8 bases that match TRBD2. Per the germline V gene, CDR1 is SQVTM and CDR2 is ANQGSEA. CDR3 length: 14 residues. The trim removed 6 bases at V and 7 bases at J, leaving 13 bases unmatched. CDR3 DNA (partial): TGCAGCGTCCGTAGGGGACCTGCGGGGGGGACC. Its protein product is CSVRRGPAGGT. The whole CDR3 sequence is CSVRRGPAGGTQYF.